This TCR beta chain was recovered during a study of blood T cell repertoires in COVID-19. The overall study: Whether acute or convalescent, the COVID-19 samples came from the United States, Italy and Spain. T cells, B-cell-depleted T cells, or PBMCs supplied cDNA or gDNA.

Per the study methods: It was from reference gene primer amplification that nucleated cell counts were estimated. Data came from immunoSEQ multiplex PCR; TCRdb stores just in-frame clones and leaves some out. V and J calls and clone size are copied from that table; D and trimming were computed from the DNA. Altogether over 250,000 clones are present, roughly 86% being singletons, with the ten largest covering around 9.5%. The CDR3 is made up of 13 amino acids. The germline gives CDR1 MNHEY, CDR2 SVGEGT. V was shortened by 5 bases and J by 9 bases, with 15 bases between the two germline ends. The sequence was collected from a man in his forties who had recovered from COVID-19. This chain connects TRBV6-2 or TRBV6-3 to TRBJ2-3; D is possibly TRBD2 (7 bases). Sequenced input: peripheral blood. As DNA, the CDR3 is TGTGCCAGCAGTCCGGGGGGCGTCGGGACGCAGTATTTT. Amino acid sequence: CASSPGGVGTQYF.